This TCR beta chain is from a study of T cell repertoires in cytomegalovirus infection. Study-level information: TCR beta signatures that were public indicated CMV infection and matching HLA type.

Comments on this clonotype: Antigen unknown.

TCRdb re-analysed the reads in MiXCR, keeping a single row per CDR3 protein. The data contain roughly 730,000 distinct CDR3 sequences, approximately 33% of them seen just once; the ten biggest clones take up 15% to 20%. J gave up 10 bases and V 5 bases, and 10 bases lay outside the gene matches. Germline assignment: CDR1 SGHTA and CDR2 FQGNSA. The CDR3 has 13 amino acids. The TCR comes from a human donor in good health (CMV status not recorded). Some clones in this sample may be carry-over from other donors' samples. Sequenced here: cultured PBMCs, sampled from culture after CMV antigen stimulation. This chain connects TRBV7-2 to TRBJ1-2; 7 nucleotides align to TRBD1. CDR3 sequence (DNA): TGTGCCAGCAGCCCGGACAGGTCTCTTGACTACACCTTC. Its protein product is CASSPDRSLDYTF. Using reference TRBV7-2 and TRBJ1-2 for the parts outside the CDR3, the full variable domain is GAGVSQSPSNKVTEKGKDVELRCDPISGHTALYWYRQSLGQGLEFLIYFQGNSAPDKSGLPSDRFSAERTGGSVSTLTIQRTQQEDSAVYLCASSPDRSLDYTFGSGTRLTVV.